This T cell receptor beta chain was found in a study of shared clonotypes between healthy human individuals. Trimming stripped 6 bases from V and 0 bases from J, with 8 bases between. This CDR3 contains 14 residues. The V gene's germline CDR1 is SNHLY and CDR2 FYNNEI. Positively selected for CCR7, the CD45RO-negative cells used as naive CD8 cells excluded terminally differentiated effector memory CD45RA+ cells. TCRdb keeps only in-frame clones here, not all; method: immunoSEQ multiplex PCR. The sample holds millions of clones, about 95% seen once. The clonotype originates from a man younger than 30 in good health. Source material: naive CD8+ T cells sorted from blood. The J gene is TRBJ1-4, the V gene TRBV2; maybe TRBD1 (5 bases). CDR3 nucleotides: TGTGCCAGCAGGGGGACCGCAACTAATGAAAAACTGTTTTTT. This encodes CASRGTATNEKLFF. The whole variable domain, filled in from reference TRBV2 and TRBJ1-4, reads EPEVTQTPSHQVTQMGQEVILRCVPISNHLYFYWYRQILGQKVEFLVSFYNNEISEKSEIFDDQFSVERPDGSNFTLKIRSTKLEDSAMYFCASRGTATNEKLFFGSGTQLSVL.